This T cell receptor beta chain is from a study of T cells in Graves' hyperthyroidism and ophthalmopathy. Study-wide background: Peripheral blood was obtained at initial diagnosis, preceding any treatment.

Germline V gene data show CDR1 as MNHEY and CDR2 as SVGAGI. This CDR3 has 15 amino acids. V shed 2 bases and J shed 8 bases, with 16 bases lying between them. RNA transcripts yielded amplified TCR beta CDR3 regions. The HTBI primer set was used in a first-round RT-PCR of the TCR CDR3. TCRdb re-analysed the multiplex PCR reads in MiXCR, keeping a single row per CDR3 protein. The sample lists about 400,000 distinct CDR3 sequences; under 15% were seen once. The sample comprised blood. The TCR comes from a woman aged 25 to 39 with Graves' hyperthyroidism. The chain recombines TRBV6-5 with TRBJ2-1; possible D gene TRBD1, 6 bases. The DNA of the CDR3 is TGTGCCAGCAGTTACCCTACCGGGACAATCGATGAGCAGTTCTTC. Its protein is CASSYPTGTIDEQFF.